This T cell receptor beta chain was obtained from a study of monozygotic twins with inflammatory bowel disease. The cDNA of both the TCRalpha and TCRbeta chains was subjected to two nested PCRs of roughly 15 and 9 cycles. TCRdb processed the 5' RACE reads again and assigns one entry to each CDR3 protein, with no DNA. This sample's table has more than 300,000 distinct CDR3 sequences. Sequenced: blood. The TCR comes from a human donor with ulcerative colitis or Crohn's disease, or a healthy co-twin of an affected twin (not recorded which).

CDR3 sequence reads: CASSSKRRFRHEQFF. The rearrangement links TRBV12-3 or TRBV12-4 to TRBJ2-1; TCRdb proposes TRBD2, but this gene call is untestable without DNA. The CDR3 is 15 amino acids.